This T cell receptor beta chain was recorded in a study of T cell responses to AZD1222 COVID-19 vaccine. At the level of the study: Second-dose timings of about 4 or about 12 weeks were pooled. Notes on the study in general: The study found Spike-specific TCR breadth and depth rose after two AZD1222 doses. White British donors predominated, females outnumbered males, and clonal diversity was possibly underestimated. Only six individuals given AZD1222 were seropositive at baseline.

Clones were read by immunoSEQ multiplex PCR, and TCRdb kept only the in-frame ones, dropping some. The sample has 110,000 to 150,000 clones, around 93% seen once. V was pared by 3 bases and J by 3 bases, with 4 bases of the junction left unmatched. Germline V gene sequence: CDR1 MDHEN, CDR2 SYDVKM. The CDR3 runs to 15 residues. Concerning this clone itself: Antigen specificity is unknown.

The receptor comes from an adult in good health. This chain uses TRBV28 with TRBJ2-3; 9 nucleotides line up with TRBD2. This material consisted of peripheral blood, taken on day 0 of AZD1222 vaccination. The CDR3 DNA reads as TGTGCCAGCAGTTTTTTAGCGGGGGTGACAGATACGCAGTATTTT. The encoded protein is CASSFLAGVTDTQYF.